The 11 T cell receptor beta chains below come from one sample, sequenced in a study of CD4 T cells in relation to SARS-CoV-2 and coronaviruses (dated by TCRdb to about 2021). Library method: the immunoSEQ multiplex PCR assay. The clones in this table, taken by TCRdb from immuneACCESS, are in-frame only. Not every clone is retained; where verified, under half of the shortfall comes from an unresolved V gene, and the cause of the rest is unknown. Here the sample has about 36,000 clones; about four fifths occur a single time. 6.6% of the sample is taken by the ten largest. Which antigens these TCRs recognize remains unknown. The material sequenced was naive CD4+ T cells from PBMCs, cultured in vitro. This specimen's cell subset or site label, interpreted: naive CD4+ T cells isolated by negative enrichment. Source of these receptors: an adult with COVID-19.

This chain connects TRBV7-3 to TRBJ2-1; D gene ambiguous. Trimming pared 5 bases from V and 7 bases from J, leaving 21 bases between. The germline gives CDR1 SGHTA, CDR2 FQGTGA. The CDR3 is made up of 16 amino acids. This CDR3 reads CASSPVGGTDLNEQFF. The CDR3 coding sequence is TGTGCCAGCAGCCCCGTTGGCGGTACGGATTTGAATGAGCAGTTCTTC. Variable domain in full (rest from reference TRBV7-3 and TRBJ2-1): GAGVSQTPSNKVTEKGKYVELRCDPISGHTALYWYRQSLGQGPEFLIYFQGTGAADDSGLPNDRFFAVRPEGSVSTLKIQRTERGDSAVYLCASSPVGGTDLNEQFFGPGTRLTVL.

This clone was seen only a few times. This chain links TRBV18 with TRBJ2-1; 7 nucleotides match TRBD2. Unmatched junction bases numbered 3, after V lost 0 bases and J lost 7 bases. This CDR3 region has 14 residues. Germline V gene sequence: CDR1 KGHSH, CDR2 LQKENI. The CDR3 loop reads CASSPPGTINEQFF. CDR3 in DNA: TGTGCCAGCTCACCACCCGGGACTATTAATGAGCAGTTCTTC.

The chain joins TRBV3-1 (or the pseudogene TRBV3-2) to TRBJ2-7, with no clear D. Trimming removed 1 base at V and 2 bases at J, with 6 bases between. CDR1 is LGHDT, CDR2 YNNKEL, per germline (reference sequence). This CDR3 region has 13 residues. The CDR3 here is CASSQAGPYEQYF. In DNA, the CDR3 is TGTGCCAGCAGCCAAGCCGGACCCTACGAGCAGTACTTC.

The chain has TRBV19 and TRBJ2-5; 7 bases align to TRBD1. V shed 5 bases, J shed 3 bases, and the junction held 6 bases outside the gene matches. This CDR3 comprises 14 residues. The germline V gene has CDR1 LNHDA and CDR2 SQIVND (reference sequence). The CDR3 spells CASSVGQGEETQYF. CDR3 bases: TGTGCCAGTAGTGTGGGGCAGGGGGAAGAGACCCAGTACTTC.

The rearrangement links TRBV10-3 to TRBJ1-3; TRBD1 agrees at 7 bases. Trimming removed 2 bases from V and 0 bases from J; junction bases left unmatched: 7. From germline, CDR1 is ENHRY and CDR2 SYGVKD. The CDR3 consists of 17 residues. This CDR3 reads CAISEARTGRSGNTIYF. CDR3 bases: TGTGCCATCAGTGAGGCCCGGACAGGTCGCTCTGGAAACACCATATATTTT.

J is TRBJ1-4 and V is TRBV28; weak D call: TRBD1 (6 bases). V lost 6 bases, J lost 4 bases, and 12 bases lay in between. This CDR3 is 14 amino acids long. Germline V lookup: CDR1 MDHEN, CDR2 SYDVKM. The CDR3 DNA reads TGTGCCAGCAGATTGACAGGCTTTAATGAAAAACTGTTTTTT. This codes for CASRLTGFNEKLFF. The full variable domain, rest sourced from reference TRBV28 and TRBJ1-4, is DVKVTQSSRYLVKRTGEKVFLECVQDMDHENMFWYRQDPGLGLRLIYFSYDVKMKEKGDIPEGYSVSREKKERFSLILESASTNQTSMYLCASRLTGFNEKLFFGSGTQLSVL.

The chain carries TRBV6-2 or TRBV6-3 and TRBJ1-1; TRBD1 matches 9 bases. V shed 2 bases, J shed 0 bases, and the junction held 4 bases outside the gene matches. The CDR3 length is 16 residues. The germline gives CDR1 MNHEY, CDR2 SVGEGT. The CDR3 region is CASSYRGTGLNTEAFF. Written as DNA, the CDR3 is TGTGCCAGCAGTTACCGAGGGACAGGGCTGAACACTGAAGCTTTCTTT.

V and J are TRBV4-1 and TRBJ2-3; 8 nucleotides match TRBD2. Germline CDR1 reads MGHRA; CDR2 reads YSYEKL. This CDR3 region has 18 residues. V trimming: 4 bases; J trimming: 6 bases; junction bases outside the gene matches: 18. CDR3 sequence: CASSPLGSGTLASDTQYF. CDR3 bases: TGCGCCAGCAGCCCCTTGGGTAGCGGGACCTTGGCGTCGGATACGCAGTATTTT.

CDR3 sequence: CASSEGWARQFF. CDR3 nucleotides: TGTGCCAGCAGTGAAGGGTGGGCGCGGCAGTTCTTC. This chain uses TRBV6-1 with TRBJ2-1; no reliable D call. Germline assignment: CDR1 MNHNS and CDR2 SASEGT. Trimming stripped 1 base from V and 12 bases from J, with 10 bases between. The CDR3 has 12 residues.

V and J are TRBV6-6 and TRBJ1-6, with D unclear. Germline V CDR1 and CDR2: MNHNY, SVGAGI (reference sequence). The CDR3 is made up of 15 amino acids. V lost 7 bases, J lost 3 bases, and 13 bases lay in between. The CDR3, as DNA: TGTGCCAGCAAGATCTTAGAGCACTATAATTCACCCCTCCACTTT. Amino acids: CASKILEHYNSPLHF.

The chain employs TRBV9 and TRBJ1-5; D gene unclear. Germline V CDR1 and CDR2: SGDLS, YYNGEE. This CDR3 has 13 residues. V dropped 2 bases and J dropped 4 bases, with 7 bases sitting between them. The CDR3 DNA reads as TGTGCCAGCAGCGTTTCGGGAAATCAGCCCCAGCATTTT. Residues: CASSVSGNQPQHF.